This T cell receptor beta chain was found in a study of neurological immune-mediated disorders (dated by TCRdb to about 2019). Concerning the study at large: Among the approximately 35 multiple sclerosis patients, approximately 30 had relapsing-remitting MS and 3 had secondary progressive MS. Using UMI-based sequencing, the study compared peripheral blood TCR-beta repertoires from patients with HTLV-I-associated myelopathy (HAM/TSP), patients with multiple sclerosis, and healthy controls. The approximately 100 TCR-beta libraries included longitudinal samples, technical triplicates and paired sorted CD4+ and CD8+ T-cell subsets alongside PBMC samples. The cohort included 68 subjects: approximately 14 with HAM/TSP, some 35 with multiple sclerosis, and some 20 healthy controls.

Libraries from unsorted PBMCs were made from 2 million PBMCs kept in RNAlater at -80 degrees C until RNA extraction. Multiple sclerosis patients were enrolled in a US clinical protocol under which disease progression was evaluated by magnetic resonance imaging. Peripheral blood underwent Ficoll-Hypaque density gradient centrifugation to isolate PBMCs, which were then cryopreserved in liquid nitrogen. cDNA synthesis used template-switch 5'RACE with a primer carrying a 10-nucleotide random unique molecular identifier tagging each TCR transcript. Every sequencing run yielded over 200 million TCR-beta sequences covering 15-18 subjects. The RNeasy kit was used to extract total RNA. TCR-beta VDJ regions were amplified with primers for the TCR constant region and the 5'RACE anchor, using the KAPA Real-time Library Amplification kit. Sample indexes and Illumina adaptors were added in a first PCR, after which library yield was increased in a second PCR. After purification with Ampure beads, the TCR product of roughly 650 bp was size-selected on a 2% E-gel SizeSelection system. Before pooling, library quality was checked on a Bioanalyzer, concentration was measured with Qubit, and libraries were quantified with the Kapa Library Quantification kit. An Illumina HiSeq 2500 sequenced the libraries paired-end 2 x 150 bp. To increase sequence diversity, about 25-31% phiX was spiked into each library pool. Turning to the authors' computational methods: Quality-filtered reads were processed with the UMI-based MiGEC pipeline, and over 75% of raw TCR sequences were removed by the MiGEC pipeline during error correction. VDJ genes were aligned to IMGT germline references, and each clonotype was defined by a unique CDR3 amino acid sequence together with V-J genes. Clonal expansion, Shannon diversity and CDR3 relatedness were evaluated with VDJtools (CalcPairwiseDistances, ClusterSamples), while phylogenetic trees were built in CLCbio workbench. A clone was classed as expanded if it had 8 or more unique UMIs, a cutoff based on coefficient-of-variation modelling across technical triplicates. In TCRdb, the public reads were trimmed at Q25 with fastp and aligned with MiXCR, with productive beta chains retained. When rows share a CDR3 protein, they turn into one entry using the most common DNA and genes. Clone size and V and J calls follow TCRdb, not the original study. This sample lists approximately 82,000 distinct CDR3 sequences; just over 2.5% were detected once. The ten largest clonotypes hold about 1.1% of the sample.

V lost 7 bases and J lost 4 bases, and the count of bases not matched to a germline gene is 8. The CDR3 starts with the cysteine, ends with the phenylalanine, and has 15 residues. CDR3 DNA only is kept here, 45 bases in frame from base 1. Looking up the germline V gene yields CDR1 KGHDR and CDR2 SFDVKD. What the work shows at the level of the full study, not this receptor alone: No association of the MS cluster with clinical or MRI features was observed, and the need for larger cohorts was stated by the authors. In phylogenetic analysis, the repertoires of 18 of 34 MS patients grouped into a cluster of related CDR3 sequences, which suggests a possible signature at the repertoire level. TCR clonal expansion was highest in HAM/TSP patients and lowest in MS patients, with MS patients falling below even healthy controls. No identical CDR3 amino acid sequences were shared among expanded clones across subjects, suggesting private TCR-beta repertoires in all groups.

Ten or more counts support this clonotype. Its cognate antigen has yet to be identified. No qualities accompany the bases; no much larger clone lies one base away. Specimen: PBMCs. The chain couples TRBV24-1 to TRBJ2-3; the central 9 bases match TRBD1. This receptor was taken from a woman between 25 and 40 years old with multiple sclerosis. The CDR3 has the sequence CATRTGTGYPDTQYF. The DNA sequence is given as TGTGCCACCAGGACCGGGACAGGGTATCCAGATACGCAGTATTTT.